This section outlines one T cell receptor (beta chain) sequence together with its context. Antigen unknown. These data belong to a study of long-term antiretroviral therapy in people with HIV. Study-wide context: The oldest specimens predate the 2015 immediate-ART recommendation by about a decade.

Notes on the study in general: Blood draws took place between about 2003 and 2017 and possibly involved older ART regimens.

They ran version v3.0 of the immunoSEQ assay at survey level. Sequenced by immunoSEQ multiplex PCR; TCRdb stores in-frame clones only, minus some. The data hold some 31,000 clones, with 70% to 90% observed a single time. Every one of the donors gave at least one pre-ART PBMC sample and at least two post-ART PBMC samples. CDR3 length: 14 residues. The ends were cut back, 7 bases at V and 4 bases at J, with 11 bases in the middle. CDR1 is SNHLY and CDR2 is FYNNEI in the germline V gene. This chain joins TRBV2 and TRBJ2-6; D unclear. The sequence was collected from a young man with HIV. The sample was unsorted PBMCs, taken 1.1 years after starting antiretroviral therapy. The CDR3 region is CASNIDQGANVLTF. In DNA, the CDR3 is TGTGCCAGCAACATTGATCAGGGGGCCAACGTCCTGACTTTC.